A single sample gave rise to the 28 T cell receptor beta chains below, sequenced in a study of cytomegalovirus exposure and HLA in healthy donors. The PCR contained 60 Vbeta and 13 Jbeta primers. Measured with immunoSEQ multiplex PCR; TCRdb has only the in-frame clones, and not every one. The top ten hold less than 3.5% of the sample, which has around 120,000 clones, over 65% seen once. Sequenced sample: PBMCs. All receptors come from a middle-aged woman in good health and CMV-seropositive.

The chain carries TRBV20-1 and TRBJ1-4; a weak D match, TRBD1 (5 bases). The CDR3 has 11 residues. Germline CDR1 DFQATT, CDR2 SNEGSKA (reference sequence). The ends were cut back, 3 bases at V and 12 bases at J, with 11 bases in the middle. The CDR3 here is CSARRGTQLFF. The CDR3 DNA reads as TGCAGTGCTAGGCGCGGGACTCAACTGTTTTTT.

This sequence joins TRBV5-1 and TRBJ2-1; D may be TRBD2 (6 bases). V was cut by 0 bases and J by 4 bases, with 14 bases left in between. The CDR3 covers 16 residues. Germline values: CDR1 SGHRS, CDR2 YFSETQ. CDR3 nucleotide sequence: TGCGCCAGCAGCTTGGAACCGGGACTCCTTTACAATGAGCAGTTCTTC. Translation: CASSLEPGLLYNEQFF.

The CDR3 DNA follows: TGTGCCAGCAGCGCGGGACTAGCAGAACATTGGGTGGAGCAGTTCTTC. Encoded protein: CASSAGLAEHWVEQFF. J is TRBJ2-1 and V is TRBV7-2, with 9 bases matching TRBD2. This CDR3 has 16 residues. Trimming removed 5 bases from V and 10 bases from J; junction bases left unmatched: 15. Germline V gene sequence: CDR1 SGHTA, CDR2 FQGNSA.

The chain links TRBV7-3 to TRBJ2-1; TRBD2 aligns across 8 bases. This CDR3 is 14 amino acids long. CDR1 and CDR2 from the germline V gene are SGHTA and FQGTGA. V trimming: 4 bases; J trimming: 7 bases; junction bases outside the gene matches: 6. The CDR3: CASSSREGGNEQFF. The CDR3 DNA is TGTGCCAGCAGCTCACGGGAGGGTGGAAATGAGCAGTTCTTC.

This clone has a handful of counts. The chain links TRBV7-2 to TRBJ1-1; maybe TRBD1 (6 bases). This CDR3 is 16 amino acids long. Looked up from germline, CDR1 is SGHTA and CDR2 is FQGNSA. V was cut by 4 bases and J by 0 bases, with 15 bases left in between. This chain's CDR3 is CASSSQGSPLNTEAFF. CDR3 bases: TGTGCCAGCAGCTCTCAGGGGAGCCCCCTGAACACTGAAGCTTTCTTT.

V gene TRBV29-1 combines with J gene TRBJ1-1, with a possible D match to TRBD1 (5 bases). Germline CDR1 and CDR2: SQVTM and ANQGSEA. V shed 6 bases and J shed 0 bases, with 11 bases lying between them. This CDR3 contains 13 residues. The CDR3 protein is CSVAGVMNTEAFF. The CDR3 DNA is TGCAGCGTGGCGGGGGTCATGAACACTGAAGCTTTCTTT. The variable domain in full, with the rest retrieved from reference TRBV29-1 and TRBJ1-1, is SAVISQKPSRDICQRGTSLTIQCQVDSQVTMMFWYRQQPGQSLTLIATANQGSEATYESGFVIDKFPISRPNLTFSTLTVSNMSPEDSSIYLCSVAGVMNTEAFFGQGTRLTVV.

The chain combines TRBV6-1 with TRBJ2-1; D may be TRBD1 (6 bases). Germline V gene sequence: CDR1 MNHNS, CDR2 SASEGT. Trimming took off 2 bases at V and 0 bases at J, with 8 bases between the two ends. The length of the CDR3 is 15 residues. CDR3 amino acids: CASSEWTDSYNEQFF. The CDR3 nucleotides read TGTGCCAGCAGTGAATGGACAGACTCCTACAATGAGCAGTTCTTC.

The chain joins TRBV19 to TRBJ1-1, with D perhaps TRBD1 (5 bases). V gave up 5 bases and J gave up 1 base, with 11 bases separating them. Germline V CDR1 and CDR2: LNHDA, SQIVND (reference sequence). This CDR3 has 14 amino acids. The CDR3 spells CASSVRQPNTEAFF. DNA of the CDR3: TGTGCCAGTAGTGTTCGACAGCCGAACACTGAAGCTTTCTTT.

The chain recombines TRBV4-3 with TRBJ2-7; the D gene is possibly TRBD1 (6 bases). The CDR3 length is 15 residues. The germline CDR1 and CDR2 sequences are LGHNA and YSLEER. Trimming cost V 1 base and J 0 bases, with 10 bases left between them. The CDR3 reads CASSQGQDISYEQYF. CDR3 nucleotides: TGCGCCAGCAGCCAAGGACAGGACATCTCCTACGAGCAGTACTTC.

The V and J genes are TRBV6-5 and TRBJ2-7; D is perhaps TRBD2 (7 bases). The CDR3 consists of 14 residues. CDR1 is MNHEY and CDR2 is SVGAGI in the germline V gene. V lost 6 bases and J 2 bases, leaving 14 bases between the germline ends. CDR3 sequence: CASRPQGGTYEQYF. The CDR3 DNA is TGTGCCAGCAGGCCACAGGGAGGGACCTACGAGCAGTACTTC.

In this sample, this clone turned up a few times. The V call is TRBV9, the J call TRBJ2-1, with 7 bases fitting TRBD2. There are 16 residues in the CDR3. Germline-derived CDR1 and CDR2 are SGDLS and YYNGEE. V lost 0 bases and J lost 6; bases outside the gene matches: 9. The CDR3 DNA reads TGTGCCAGCAGCGTAGACGGCGGGAGTGGCTCCAATGAGCAGTTCTTC. It encodes CASSVDGGSGSNEQFF. Combining the CDR3 with reference TRBV9 and TRBJ2-1 gives the whole variable domain DSGVTQTPKHLITATGQRVTLRCSPRSGDLSVYWYQQSLDQGLQFLIQYYNGEERAKGNILERFSAQQFPDLHSELNLSSLELGDSALYFCASSVDGGSGSNEQFFGPGTRLTVL.

The chain recombines TRBV6-4 with TRBJ2-1, with 11 bases that match TRBD2. The CDR3 has 16 residues. The germline V gene encodes CDR1 MRHNA and CDR2 SNTAGT. J gave up 5 bases and V 6 bases, and 9 bases lay outside the gene matches. The DNA for the CDR3 is TGTGCCAGCAGCGCCCGTAGCGGGGGGGCCAACAATGAGCAGTTCTTC. Its translation: CASSARSGGANNEQFF.

The chain links TRBV2 to TRBJ1-6, with D maybe TRBD1 (5 bases). This CDR3 comprises 13 residues. Trimming removed 5 bases at V and 10 bases at J, with 12 bases between. Germline V gene sequence: CDR1 SNHLY, CDR2 FYNNEI. CDR3 nucleotide sequence: TGTGCCAGCAGTCCCGGGGGTATCTCACCCCTCCACTTT. Its protein is CASSPGGISPLHF.

This sequence joins TRBV7-2 and TRBJ2-1; TRBD2 matches at 10 bases. Germline CDR1 is SGHTA and CDR2 is FQGNSA. This CDR3 is 17 amino acids long. The V and J ends lost 2 bases and 0 bases, in that order; junction bases with no gene match: 4. The CDR3: CASSLRTSGLSYNEQFF. The CDR3, as DNA: TGTGCCAGCAGCTTAAGGACTAGCGGACTCTCCTACAATGAGCAGTTCTTC.

V and J are TRBV4-1 and TRBJ1-4, with D perhaps matching TRBD1 (5 bases). CDR3 length: 14 amino acids. The V end was cut by 0 bases, the J end by 15 bases, with 17 bases between. Germline CDR1 reads MGHRA; CDR2 reads YSYEKL. This chain's CDR3 is CASSQDQDPQGVFF. In nucleotides, the CDR3 is TGCGCCAGCAGCCAAGATCAGGACCCCCAAGGGGTGTTTTTT.

This clone has more than one count but fewer than ten. The chain uses TRBV5-6 and TRBJ2-2, with 9 positions matching TRBD2. This CDR3 comprises 17 residues. The V gene end was trimmed by 0 bases and the J gene end by 1 base; junction bases not matched to a gene: 4. Germline V CDR1 and CDR2: SGHDT, YYEEEE. The DNA for the CDR3 is TGTGCCAGCAGCTTGGCGCGGGGGGGGCGGAACACCGGGGAGCTGTTTTTT. It is translated as CASSLARGGRNTGELFF.

This chain joins TRBV9 and TRBJ2-7, with TRBD1 matching 9 bases. Germline V CDR1 and CDR2: SGDLS, YYNGEE. The CDR3 has 14 amino acids. The V and J ends lost 4 bases and 4 bases, in that order; junction bases with no gene match: 6. In DNA, the CDR3 is TGTGCCAGCAGCCCATTGGGACAGGGATACGAGCAGTACTTC. It translates to CASSPLGQGYEQYF.

The chain has TRBV4-1 and TRBJ1-4, with a tentative D call TRBD1 (5 bases). Germline CDR1 reads MGHRA; CDR2 reads YSYEKL. V was trimmed by 6 bases and J by 9 bases, leaving 17 bases between them. This CDR3 contains 14 residues. CDR3 sequence reads: CASRDSRVSQKLFF. The CDR3 DNA reads as TGCGCCAGCAGGGATTCCAGGGTCTCGCAAAAACTGTTTTTT.

Details on this clone: The same CDR3 is also encoded by other DNA sequences in this sample. The chain employs TRBV2 and TRBJ1-2; TRBD1 aligns across 8 bases. Trimming removed 1 base from V and 5 bases from J; junction bases left unmatched: 0. Germline loops: CDR1 SNHLY, CDR2 FYNNEI. The CDR3 extends over 13 amino acids. The CDR3 is CASSEDRGYGYTF. The CDR3 region has the DNA TGTGCCAGCAGTGAAGACAGGGGGTATGGCTACACCTTC.

The chain links TRBV7-9 to TRBJ2-7; D is unresolved. CDR3 length equals 14 residues. V shed 1 base and J shed 2 bases, with 9 bases lying between them. Germline V gives CDR1 SEHNR, CDR2 FQNEAQ (reference sequence). The CDR3 nucleotides are TGTGCCAGCAGCTTAGGCCAGGCCCCCTACGAGCAGTACTTC. Protein: CASSLGQAPYEQYF.

This chain uses TRBV5-1 with TRBJ2-3; TRBD2 matches 8 bases. The CDR3 loop spans 13 amino acids. The germline CDR1 and CDR2 sequences are SGHRS and YFSETQ. With 6 bases clipped from V and 5 bases from J, the junction kept 5 bases outside the gene matches. The CDR3 protein is CASTGGARDTQYF. The CDR3 nucleotides are TGCGCCAGCACCGGGGGGGCCAGAGATACGCAGTATTTT.

The V call is TRBV30, the J call TRBJ1-4; maybe TRBD1 (5 bases). Germline CDR1 GTSNPN, CDR2 SVGIG (reference sequence). Trimming removed 3 bases from V and 9 bases from J, with 17 bases in between. The CDR3 contains 14 residues. CDR3: CAWRPGGQGKKLFF. The CDR3 region has the DNA TGTGCCTGGAGGCCGGGGGGTCAGGGTAAAAAACTGTTTTTT.

The chain employs TRBV11-2 and TRBJ1-2; D remains ambiguous. The CDR3 is 14 residues long. CDR1 is SGHAT and CDR2 is FQNNGV in the germline V gene. V gave up 4 bases and J gave up 4 bases, with 13 bases separating them. The CDR3 region is CASSSPTVPYGYTF. The CDR3 nucleotides are TGTGCCAGCAGCTCTCCAACAGTTCCCTATGGCTACACCTTC. Drawing the rest from reference TRBV11-2 and TRBJ1-2, the complete variable domain is EAGVAQSPRYKIIEKRQSVAFWCNPISGHATLYWYQQILGQGPKLLIQFQNNGVVDDSQLPKDRFSAERLKGVDSTLKIQPAKLEDSAVYLCASSSPTVPYGYTFGSGTRLTVV.

This clone is a singleton in its sample. The chain uses TRBV6-6 and TRBJ2-1; 10 bases agree with TRBD2. The CDR3 is made up of 15 amino acids. The V gene end was trimmed by 5 bases and the J gene end by 7 bases; junction bases not matched to a gene: 8. Germline-derived CDR1 and CDR2 are MNHNY and SVGAGI (reference sequence). DNA for the CDR3: TGTGCCAGCAGTAAAAGCGGGAGGGCCGAGAATGAGCAGTTCTTC. This encodes CASSKSGRAENEQFF.

The chain uses TRBV5-4 and TRBJ2-1; D is unclear. Trimming shortened V by 4 bases and J by 5 bases, and 16 bases separated the two germline ends. CDR3 size: 15 residues. Germline CDR1 SGHNT, CDR2 YYREEE (reference sequence). CDR3: CASSLWATNNNEQFF. The CDR3 region has the DNA TGTGCCAGCAGCCTTTGGGCCACCAACAACAATGAGCAGTTCTTC.

The chain links TRBV5-1 to TRBJ2-3, with D possibly being TRBD1 (5 bases). Germline V lookup: CDR1 SGHRS, CDR2 YFSETQ. The V end was cut by 0 bases, the J end by 2 bases, with 13 bases between. This CDR3 is built from 16 residues. CDR3 amino acids: CASSLDTGRDTDTQYF. The CDR3 DNA reads TGCGCCAGCAGCTTGGATACTGGCAGGGACACAGATACGCAGTATTTT.

This chain connects TRBV25-1 to TRBJ1-2; TRBD1 aligns across 11 bases. This CDR3 region has 15 residues. The germline CDR1 and CDR2 sequences are MGHDK and SYGVNS. Losses at the gene ends were 3 bases for V and 8 bases for J; bases not matched to a gene: 8. CDR3 sequence (DNA): TGTGCCAGCAGTGAGGCCGGACAGGGGGCGCGGGGCTACACCTTC. Translating gives CASSEAGQGARGYTF.

The chain links TRBV5-4 to TRBJ2-1; TRBD2 aligns across 10 bases. The CDR3 extends over 14 amino acids. V dropped 2 bases and J dropped 6; count of bases not matched to a gene: 2. Germline-derived CDR1 and CDR2 are SGHNT and YYREEE (reference sequence). The CDR3 reads CASSFRLAGNEQFF. CDR3 DNA sequence: TGTGCCAGCAGCTTTAGACTAGCGGGCAATGAGCAGTTCTTC.